This TCR beta chain stems from a study of blood T cell repertoires in COVID-19. Study-wide context: Samples came from the United States, Italy and Spain, spanning acute and convalescent COVID-19.

Original processing methods: Counts of nucleated cells, estimated from reference gene primer amplification, were obtained. The protocol was immunoSEQ multiplex PCR, while the TCRdb copy is restricted to in-frame clones and leaves out a portion. The DNA gave D and trimming, while V, J and clone size come from that table. The repertoire holds about 210,000 clones, with about 87% as singletons. As to this clone: Other DNA sequences in this specimen translate into the identical CDR3.

Specimen: peripheral blood. The source of this sequence is a man in his sixties with acute or convalescent COVID-19.

CDR3 amino acids: CASSRDRGQPQHF. In nucleotides, the CDR3 is TGTGCCAGCAGTAGGGACAGGGGTCAGCCCCAGCATTTT. The genes are TRBV6-5 and TRBJ1-5; the match to TRBD1 covers 10 bases. The CDR3 runs 13 residues. Per germline, CDR1 MNHEY and CDR2 SVGAGI. The J segment lost 6 bases and the V segment lost 5 bases, leaving 1 base of the junction unmatched.